The rows below give T cell receptor beta chains drawn from one sample of a study of T cells expressing NK-cell markers. TCRdb re-called the 5' RACE reads, yielding one record per CDR3 amino acid sequence without DNA. This table lists around 550,000 distinct CDR3 sequences. The material sequenced was blood T cells: a sorted CD56 or NKG2C T cell subset, CD4+ or CD8+ T cells, or bulk PBMC T cells (not recorded which). These receptors all stem from a man aged 18 to 35 in good health. Each CDR3 is given with its conserved first and last residue.

CDR3 length: 11
V gene: TRBV24-1
J gene: TRBJ2-3
CDR3 protein: CATSDTRGKYF

CDR3 length: 11
V gene: TRBV20-1
J gene: TRBJ2-1
CDR3 protein: CSASQGDEQFF

CDR3 length: 15
V gene: TRBV6-4
J gene: TRBJ2-6
CDR3 protein: CASSEYEFGANVLTF

CDR3 length: 13
V gene: TRBV29-1
J gene: TRBJ1-1
CDR3 protein: CSVGSIATGAAFF

CDR3 length: 16
V gene: TRBV15
J gene: TRBJ2-2
CDR3 protein: CATSRDFTGNTGELFF

CDR3 length: 16
V gene: TRBV20-1
J gene: TRBJ2-5
CDR3 protein: CSALGGDNETQETQYF

CDR3 length: 13
V gene: TRBV24-1
J gene: TRBJ1-2
CDR3 protein: CATTDEAWRGYTF

CDR3 length: 17
V gene: TRBV4-2
J gene: TRBJ2-2
CDR3 protein: CASSQVGGTDVTGELFF

CDR3 length: 15
V gene: TRBV6-5
J gene: TRBJ2-1
CDR3 protein: CASSFSGRNMDEQFF

CDR3 length: 17
V gene: TRBV7-9
J gene: TRBJ2-4
CDR3 protein: CASSPPFRQASLDIQYF

CDR3 length: 15
V gene: TRBV7-2
J gene: TRBJ2-3
CDR3 protein: CASSSDRSRTDTQYF

CDR3 length: 16
V gene: TRBV12-3/TRBV12-4
J gene: TRBJ1-1
CDR3 protein: CASSFGGGGVVDEAFF

CDR3 length: 13
V gene: TRBV29-1
J gene: TRBJ2-5
CDR3 protein: CSVDEDLQETQYF

CDR3 length: 12
V gene: TRBV12-3/TRBV12-4
J gene: TRBJ2-7
CDR3 protein: CASSPGTVEQYF

CDR3 length: 14
V gene: TRBV4-1
J gene: TRBJ1-6
CDR3 protein: CASSQVSERSPLHF

CDR3 length: 13
V gene: TRBV4-3
J gene: TRBJ1-3
CDR3 protein: CASGRVSGNTIYF

CDR3 length: 15
V gene: TRBV7-9
J gene: TRBJ2-4
CDR3 protein: CASSLAGQGIDIQYF

CDR3 length: 16
V gene: TRBV7-2
J gene: TRBJ2-1
CDR3 protein: CASSALPGGAYNEQFF

CDR3 length: 12
V gene: TRBV7-2
J gene: TRBJ2-1
CDR3 protein: CASWVSYNEQFF

CDR3 length: 16
V gene: TRBV5-1
J gene: TRBJ2-1
CDR3 protein: CASSLVASSYYNEQFF

CDR3 length: 13
V gene: TRBV18
J gene: TRBJ2-1
CDR3 protein: CASHTLGTNEQFF

CDR3 length: 13
V gene: TRBV7-9
J gene: TRBJ1-1
CDR3 protein: CASSLSLGTEAFF

CDR3 length: 15
V gene: TRBV11-2
J gene: TRBJ2-7
CDR3 protein: CASSLVRDINYEQYF

CDR3 length: 13
V gene: TRBV20-1
J gene: TRBJ2-4
CDR3 protein: CSGAAGGRNIQYF

CDR3 length: 15
V gene: TRBV7-9
J gene: TRBJ2-5
CDR3 protein: CASSLALTSWETQYF

CDR3 length: 16
V gene: TRBV3-1
J gene: TRBJ2-1
CDR3 protein: CASSQELGVRGNEQFF

CDR3 length: 15
V gene: TRBV11-2
J gene: TRBJ2-5
CDR3 protein: CASSLFRGPKETQYF

CDR3 length: 14
V gene: TRBV5-1
J gene: TRBJ1-2
CDR3 protein: CASSSGQATRGYTF

CDR3 length: 14
V gene: TRBV20-1
J gene: TRBJ2-7
CDR3 protein: CSAPSGTTIYEQYF

CDR3 length: 16
V gene: TRBV29-1
J gene: TRBJ2-5
CDR3 protein: CSVDPPLAGPQETQYF

CDR3 length: 15
V gene: TRBV6-2/TRBV6-3
J gene: TRBJ2-1
CDR3 protein: CASSQAERSYNEQFF

CDR3 length: 14
V gene: TRBV4-3
J gene: TRBJ2-3
CDR3 protein: CASSQGLDTDTQYF

CDR3 length: 13
V gene: TRBV10-3
J gene: TRBJ2-1
CDR3 protein: CAINRQGADEQFF

CDR3 length: 15
V gene: TRBV28
J gene: TRBJ2-5
CDR3 protein: CASSSPGLDRQTQYF

CDR3 length: 15
V gene: TRBV20-1
J gene: TRBJ2-5
CDR3 protein: CSASSLAGARGTQYF

CDR3 length: 14
V gene: TRBV20-1
J gene: TRBJ2-1
CDR3 protein: CSALSGLADNEQFF

CDR3 length: 17
V gene: TRBV5-1
J gene: TRBJ2-3
CDR3 protein: CASSLAPRDRSTDTQYF

CDR3 length: 14
V gene: TRBV5-1
J gene: TRBJ2-2
CDR3 protein: CASSSEGLSGELFF

CDR3 length: 16
V gene: TRBV18
J gene: TRBJ1-1
CDR3 protein: CASSPRDSFMNTEAFF

CDR3 length: 15
V gene: TRBV27
J gene: TRBJ2-1
CDR3 protein: CASSTGGLARGEQFF

CDR3 length: 14
V gene: TRBV10-1
J gene: TRBJ2-3
CDR3 protein: CASGPGAPTDTQYF

CDR3 length: 13
V gene: TRBV6-5
J gene: TRBJ2-1
CDR3 protein: CASSYRDSFEQFF

CDR3 length: 13
V gene: TRBV7-9
J gene: TRBJ2-3
CDR3 protein: CASSLSPLDTQYF

CDR3 length: 12
V gene: TRBV27
J gene: TRBJ1-6
CDR3 protein: CASTPGNSPLHF

CDR3 length: 16
V gene: TRBV24-1
J gene: TRBJ2-2
CDR3 protein: CATSSYRGGGTGELFF